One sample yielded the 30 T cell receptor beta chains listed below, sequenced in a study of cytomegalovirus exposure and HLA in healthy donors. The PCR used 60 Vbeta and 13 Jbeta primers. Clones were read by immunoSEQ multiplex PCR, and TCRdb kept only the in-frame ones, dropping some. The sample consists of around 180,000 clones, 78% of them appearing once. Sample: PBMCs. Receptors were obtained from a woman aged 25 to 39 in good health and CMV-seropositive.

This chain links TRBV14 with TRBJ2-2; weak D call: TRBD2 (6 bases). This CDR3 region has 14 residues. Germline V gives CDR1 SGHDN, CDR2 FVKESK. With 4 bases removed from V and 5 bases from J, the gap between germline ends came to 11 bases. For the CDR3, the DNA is TGTGCCAGCAGCCTTAGCGGAGAAACCGGGGAGCTGTTTTTT. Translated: CASSLSGETGELFF.

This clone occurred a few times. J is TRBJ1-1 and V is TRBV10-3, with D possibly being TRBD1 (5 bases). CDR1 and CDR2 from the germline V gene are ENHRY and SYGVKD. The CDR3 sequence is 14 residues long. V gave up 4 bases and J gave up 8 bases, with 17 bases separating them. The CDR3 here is CAISGGKDGNEAFF. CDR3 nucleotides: TGTGCCATCAGTGGGGGCAAGGACGGAAACGAAGCTTTCTTT.

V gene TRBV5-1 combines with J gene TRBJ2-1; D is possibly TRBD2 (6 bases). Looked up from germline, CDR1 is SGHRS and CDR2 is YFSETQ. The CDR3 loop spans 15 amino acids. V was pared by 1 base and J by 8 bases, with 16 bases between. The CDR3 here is CASSLLGLTGDEQFF. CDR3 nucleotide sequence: TGCGCCAGCAGCTTGTTAGGACTAACAGGCGATGAGCAGTTCTTC. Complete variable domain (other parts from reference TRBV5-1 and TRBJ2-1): KAGVTQTPRYLIKTRGQQVTLSCSPISGHRSVSWYQQTPGQGLQFLFEYFSETQRNKGNFPGRFSGRQFSNSRSEMNVSTLELGDSALYLCASSLLGLTGDEQFFGPGTRLTVL.

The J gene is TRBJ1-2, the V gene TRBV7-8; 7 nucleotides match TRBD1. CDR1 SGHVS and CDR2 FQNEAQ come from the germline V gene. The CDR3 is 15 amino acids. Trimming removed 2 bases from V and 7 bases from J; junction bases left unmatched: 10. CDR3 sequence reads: CASSLSTGAGSGYTF. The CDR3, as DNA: TGTGCCAGCAGCTTAAGTACAGGGGCGGGGAGTGGCTACACCTTC.

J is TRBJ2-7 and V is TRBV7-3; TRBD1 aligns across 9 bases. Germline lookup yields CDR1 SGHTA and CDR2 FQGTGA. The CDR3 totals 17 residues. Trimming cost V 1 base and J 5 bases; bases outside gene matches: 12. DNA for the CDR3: TGTGCCAGCAGCTTAAGGGGAGTACGGGACAGGGCCAACGAGCAGTACTTC. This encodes CASSLRGVRDRANEQYF.

CDR3 residues: CASSPYSGANVLTF. Written as DNA, the CDR3 is TGTGCCAGTAGCCCCTACTCTGGGGCCAACGTCCTGACTTTC. The chain employs TRBV19 and TRBJ2-6; D unresolved. V was shortened by 6 bases and J by 0 bases, with 6 bases between the two germline ends. Per germline, CDR1 LNHDA and CDR2 SQIVND (reference sequence). This CDR3 is built from 14 residues.

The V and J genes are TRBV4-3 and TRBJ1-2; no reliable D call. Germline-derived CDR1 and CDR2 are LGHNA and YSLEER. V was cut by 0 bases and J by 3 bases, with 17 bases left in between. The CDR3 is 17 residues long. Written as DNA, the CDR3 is TGCGCCAGCAGCCAAGATTCCGCGCGAGGGATGGACTATGGCTACACCTTC. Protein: CASSQDSARGMDYGYTF.

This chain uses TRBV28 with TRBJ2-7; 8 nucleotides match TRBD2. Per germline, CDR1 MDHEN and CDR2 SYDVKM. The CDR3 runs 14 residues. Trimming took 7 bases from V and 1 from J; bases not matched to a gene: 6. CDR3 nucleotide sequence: TGTGCCAGCACCAGCGGGGGATCTTCCTACGAGCAGTACTTC. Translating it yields CASTSGGSSYEQYF.

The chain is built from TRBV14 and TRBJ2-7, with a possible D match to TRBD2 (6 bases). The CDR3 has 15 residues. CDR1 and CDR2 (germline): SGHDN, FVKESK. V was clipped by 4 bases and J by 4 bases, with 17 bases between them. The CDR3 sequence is CASSLWDSWSYEQYF. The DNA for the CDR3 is TGTGCCAGCAGCCTATGGGACTCCTGGTCGTACGAGCAGTACTTC.

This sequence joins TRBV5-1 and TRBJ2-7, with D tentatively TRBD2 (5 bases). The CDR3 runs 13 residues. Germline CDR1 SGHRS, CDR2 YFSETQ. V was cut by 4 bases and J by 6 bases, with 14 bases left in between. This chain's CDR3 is CASSTVLASEQYF. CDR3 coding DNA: TGCGCCAGCAGCACCGTCCTAGCTTCCGAGCAGTACTTC. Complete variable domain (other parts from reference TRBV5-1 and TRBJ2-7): KAGVTQTPRYLIKTRGQQVTLSCSPISGHRSVSWYQQTPGQGLQFLFEYFSETQRNKGNFPGRFSGRQFSNSRSEMNVSTLELGDSALYLCASSTVLASEQYFGPGTRLTVT.

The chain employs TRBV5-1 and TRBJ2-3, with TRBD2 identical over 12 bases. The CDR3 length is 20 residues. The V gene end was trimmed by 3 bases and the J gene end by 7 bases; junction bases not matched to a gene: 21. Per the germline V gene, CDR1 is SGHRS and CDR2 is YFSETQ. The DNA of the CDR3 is TGCGCCAGCAGCTCCCCCGGGACTAGCGGGTCGTCCCCCCTCCGATATACGCAGTATTTT. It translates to CASSSPGTSGSSPLRYTQYF.

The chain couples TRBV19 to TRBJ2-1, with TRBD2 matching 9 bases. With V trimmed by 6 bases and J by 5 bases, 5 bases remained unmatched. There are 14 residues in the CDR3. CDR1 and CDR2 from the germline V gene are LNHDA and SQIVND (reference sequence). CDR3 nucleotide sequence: TGTGCCAGTAGGCGAGTAGCGGGGGACAATGAGCAGTTCTTC. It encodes CASRRVAGDNEQFF.

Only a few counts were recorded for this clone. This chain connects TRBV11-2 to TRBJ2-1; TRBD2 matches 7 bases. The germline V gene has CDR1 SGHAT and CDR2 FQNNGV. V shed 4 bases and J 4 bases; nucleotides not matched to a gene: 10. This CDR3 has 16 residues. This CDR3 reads CASSSLTGGRYNEQFF. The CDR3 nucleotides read TGTGCCAGCAGCTCCCTTACGGGAGGAAGATACAATGAGCAGTTCTTC.

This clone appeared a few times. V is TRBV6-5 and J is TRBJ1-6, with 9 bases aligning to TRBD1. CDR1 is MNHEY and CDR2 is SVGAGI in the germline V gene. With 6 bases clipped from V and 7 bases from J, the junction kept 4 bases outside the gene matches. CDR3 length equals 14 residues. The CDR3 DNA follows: TGTGCCAGCAGGATACAGGGGGCGAATTCACCCCTCCACTTT. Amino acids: CASRIQGANSPLHF.

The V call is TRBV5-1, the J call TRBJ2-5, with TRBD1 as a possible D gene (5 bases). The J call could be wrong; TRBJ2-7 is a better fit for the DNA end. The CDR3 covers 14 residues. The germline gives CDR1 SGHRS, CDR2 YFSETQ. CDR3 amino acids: CASRSGATTYEQYF. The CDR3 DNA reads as TGCGCCAGCAGAAGTGGGGCCACTACCTACGAGCAGTACTTC.

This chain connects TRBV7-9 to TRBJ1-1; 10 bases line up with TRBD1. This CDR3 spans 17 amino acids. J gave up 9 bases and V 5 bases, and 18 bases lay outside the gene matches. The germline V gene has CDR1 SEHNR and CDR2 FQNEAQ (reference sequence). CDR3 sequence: CASSRNAAGTGASKAFF. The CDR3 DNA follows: TGTGCCAGCAGCCGTAATGCTGCCGGGACAGGGGCTTCGAAAGCTTTCTTT.

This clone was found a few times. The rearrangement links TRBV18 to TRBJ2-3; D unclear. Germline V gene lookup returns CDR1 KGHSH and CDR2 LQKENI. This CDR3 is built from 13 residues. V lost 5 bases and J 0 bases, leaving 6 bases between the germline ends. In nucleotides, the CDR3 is TGTGCCAGCTCAAACTACAGCACAGATACGCAGTATTTT. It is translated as CASSNYSTDTQYF.

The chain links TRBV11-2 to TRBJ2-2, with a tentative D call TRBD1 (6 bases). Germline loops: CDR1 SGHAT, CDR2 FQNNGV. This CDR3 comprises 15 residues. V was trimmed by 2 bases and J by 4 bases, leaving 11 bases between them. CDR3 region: CASSLPQGSTGELFF. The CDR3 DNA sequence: TGTGCCAGCAGCTTACCCCAGGGGAGCACCGGGGAGCTGTTTTTT.

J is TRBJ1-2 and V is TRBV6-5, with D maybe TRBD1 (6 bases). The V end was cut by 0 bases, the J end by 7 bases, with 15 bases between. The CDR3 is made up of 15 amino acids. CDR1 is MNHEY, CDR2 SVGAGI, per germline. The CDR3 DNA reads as TGTGCCAGCAGTTACTCCCAGGGGTGGTTAGTTGGCTACACCTTC. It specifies CASSYSQGWLVGYTF.

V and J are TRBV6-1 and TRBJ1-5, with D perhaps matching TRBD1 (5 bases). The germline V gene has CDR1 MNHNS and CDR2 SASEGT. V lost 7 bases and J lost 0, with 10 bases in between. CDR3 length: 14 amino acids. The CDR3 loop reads CASTAGLSNQPQHF. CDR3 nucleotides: TGTGCCAGCACCGCGGGGCTTAGCAATCAGCCCCAGCATTTT.

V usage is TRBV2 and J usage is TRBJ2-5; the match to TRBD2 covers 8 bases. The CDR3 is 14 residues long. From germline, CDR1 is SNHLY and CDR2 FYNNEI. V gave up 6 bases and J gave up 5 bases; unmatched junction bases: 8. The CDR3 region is CASSISGIRETQYF. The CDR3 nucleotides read TGTGCCAGCAGCATTAGCGGGATACGGGAGACCCAGTACTTC.

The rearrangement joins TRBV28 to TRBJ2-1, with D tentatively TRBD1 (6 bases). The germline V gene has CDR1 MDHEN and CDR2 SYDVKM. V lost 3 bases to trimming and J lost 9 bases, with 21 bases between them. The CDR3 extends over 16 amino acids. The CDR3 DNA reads TGTGCCAGCAGTTTCGGCAGGGGCGGTCAGCTTGGTGAGCAGTTCTTC. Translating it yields CASSFGRGGQLGEQFF.

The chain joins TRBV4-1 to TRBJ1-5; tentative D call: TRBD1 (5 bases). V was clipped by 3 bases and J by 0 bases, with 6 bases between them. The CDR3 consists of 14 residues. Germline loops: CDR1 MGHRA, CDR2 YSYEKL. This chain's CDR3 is CASSQGGSNQPQHF. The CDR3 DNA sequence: TGCGCCAGCAGCCAGGGGGGTAGCAATCAGCCCCAGCATTTT.

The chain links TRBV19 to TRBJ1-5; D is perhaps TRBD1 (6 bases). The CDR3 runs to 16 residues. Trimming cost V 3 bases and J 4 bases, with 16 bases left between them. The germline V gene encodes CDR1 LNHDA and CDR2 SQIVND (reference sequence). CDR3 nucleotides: TGTGCCAGTAGTATCGCGGACAGATTAGCGAATCAGCCCCAGCATTTT. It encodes CASSIADRLANQPQHF.

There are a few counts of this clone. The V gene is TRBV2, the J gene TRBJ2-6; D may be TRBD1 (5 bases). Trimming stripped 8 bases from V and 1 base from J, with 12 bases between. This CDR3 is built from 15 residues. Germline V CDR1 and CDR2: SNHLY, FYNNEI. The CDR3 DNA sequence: TGTGCCAGCCACCTTCGACAGTCTGGGGCCAACGTCCTGACTTTC. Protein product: CASHLRQSGANVLTF.

The CDR3 sequence is CASSEGGVNTGELFF. CDR3 nucleotide sequence: TGTGCCAGCAGTGAAGGCGGAGTAAACACCGGGGAGCTGTTTTTT. The rearrangement uses TRBV25-1 and TRBJ2-2, with no clear D. Between the trimmed V and J ends, which lost 2 bases and 2 bases, there was a span of 9 bases. Per the germline V gene, CDR1 is MGHDK and CDR2 is SYGVNS. The CDR3 spans 15 residues.

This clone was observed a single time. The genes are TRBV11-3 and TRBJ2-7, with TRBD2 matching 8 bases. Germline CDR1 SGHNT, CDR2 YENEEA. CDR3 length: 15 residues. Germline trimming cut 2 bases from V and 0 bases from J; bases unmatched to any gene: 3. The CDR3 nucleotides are TGTGCCAGCAGCTTACGGGGGGGACCCTCCTACGAGCAGTACTTC. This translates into CASSLRGGPSYEQYF.

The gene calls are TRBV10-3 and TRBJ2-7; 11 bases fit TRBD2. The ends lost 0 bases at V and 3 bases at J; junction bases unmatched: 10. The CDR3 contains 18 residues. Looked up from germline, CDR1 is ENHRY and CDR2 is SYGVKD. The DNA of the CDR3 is TGTGCCATCAGTGAGTCGGGGACTGAGGGACTAGCGGACTACGAGCAGTACTTC. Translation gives CAISESGTEGLADYEQYF.

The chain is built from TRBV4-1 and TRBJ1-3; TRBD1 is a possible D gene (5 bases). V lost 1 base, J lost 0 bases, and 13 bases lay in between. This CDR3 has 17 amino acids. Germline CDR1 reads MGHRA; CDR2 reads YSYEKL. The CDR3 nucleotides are TGCGCCAGCAGCCAAGGGGGGGGGATCAGCTCTGGAAACACCATATATTTT. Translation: CASSQGGGISSGNTIYF.

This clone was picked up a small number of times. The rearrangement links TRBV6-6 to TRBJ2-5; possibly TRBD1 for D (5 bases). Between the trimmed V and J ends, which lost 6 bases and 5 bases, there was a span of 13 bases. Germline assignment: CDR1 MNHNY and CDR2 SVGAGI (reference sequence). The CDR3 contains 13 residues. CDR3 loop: CASRQSGLETQYF. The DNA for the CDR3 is TGTGCCAGCAGACAATCAGGGTTGGAGACCCAGTACTTC.